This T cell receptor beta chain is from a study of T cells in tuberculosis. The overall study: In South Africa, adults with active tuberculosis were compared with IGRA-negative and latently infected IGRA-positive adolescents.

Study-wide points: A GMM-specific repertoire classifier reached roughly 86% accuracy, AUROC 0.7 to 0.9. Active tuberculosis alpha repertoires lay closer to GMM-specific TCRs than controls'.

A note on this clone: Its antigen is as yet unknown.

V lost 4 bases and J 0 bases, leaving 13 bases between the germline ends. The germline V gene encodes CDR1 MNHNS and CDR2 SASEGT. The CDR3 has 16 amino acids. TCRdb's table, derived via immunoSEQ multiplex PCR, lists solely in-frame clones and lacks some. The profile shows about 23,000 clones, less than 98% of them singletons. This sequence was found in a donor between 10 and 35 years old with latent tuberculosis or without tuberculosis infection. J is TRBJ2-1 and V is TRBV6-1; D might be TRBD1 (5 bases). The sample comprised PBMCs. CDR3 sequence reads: CASSGQTRSSYNEQFF. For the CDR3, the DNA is TGTGCCAGCAGTGGACAGACTCGAAGCTCCTACAATGAGCAGTTCTTC.